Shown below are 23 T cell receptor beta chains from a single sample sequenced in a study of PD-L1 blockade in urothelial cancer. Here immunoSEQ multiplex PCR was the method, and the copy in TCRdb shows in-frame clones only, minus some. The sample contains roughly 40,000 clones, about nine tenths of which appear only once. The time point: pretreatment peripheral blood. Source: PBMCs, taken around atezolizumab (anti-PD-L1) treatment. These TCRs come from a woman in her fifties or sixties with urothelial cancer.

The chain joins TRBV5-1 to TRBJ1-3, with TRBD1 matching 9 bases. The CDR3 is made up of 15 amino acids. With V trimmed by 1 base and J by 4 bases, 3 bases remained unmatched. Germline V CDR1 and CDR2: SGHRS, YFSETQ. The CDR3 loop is CASSLSGQGGNTIYF. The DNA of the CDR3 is TGCGCCAGCAGCTTGTCGGGACAGGGAGGAAACACCATATATTTT.

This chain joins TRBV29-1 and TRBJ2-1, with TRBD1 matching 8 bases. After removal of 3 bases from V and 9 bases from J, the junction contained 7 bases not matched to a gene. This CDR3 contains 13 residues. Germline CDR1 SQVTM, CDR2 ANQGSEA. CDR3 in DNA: TGCAGCGTTGACCCCAGGGGGCAGGTTGAGCAGTTCTTC. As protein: CSVDPRGQVEQFF.

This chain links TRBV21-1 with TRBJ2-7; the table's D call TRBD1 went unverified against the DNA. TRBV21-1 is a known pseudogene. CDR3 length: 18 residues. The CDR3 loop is CASSKVESSTGWGYEQYF. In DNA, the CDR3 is TGTGCCAGCAGCAAAGTCGAAAGTTCGACAGGGTGGGGCTACGAGCAGTACTTC.

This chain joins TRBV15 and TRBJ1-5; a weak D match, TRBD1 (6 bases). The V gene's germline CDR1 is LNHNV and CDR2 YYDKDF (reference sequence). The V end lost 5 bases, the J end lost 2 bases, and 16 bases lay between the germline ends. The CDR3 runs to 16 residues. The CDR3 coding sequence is TGTGCCACCAGCTCCTGGGCAGGGGCCGGCAATCAGCCCCAGCATTTT. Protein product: CATSSWAGAGNQPQHF.

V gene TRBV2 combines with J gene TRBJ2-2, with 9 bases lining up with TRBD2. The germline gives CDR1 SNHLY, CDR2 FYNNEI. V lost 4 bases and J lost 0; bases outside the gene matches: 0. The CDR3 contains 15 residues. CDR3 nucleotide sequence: TGTGCCAGCAGTGGACTAGCGGCGAACACCGGGGAGCTGTTTTTT. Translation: CASSGLAANTGELFF.

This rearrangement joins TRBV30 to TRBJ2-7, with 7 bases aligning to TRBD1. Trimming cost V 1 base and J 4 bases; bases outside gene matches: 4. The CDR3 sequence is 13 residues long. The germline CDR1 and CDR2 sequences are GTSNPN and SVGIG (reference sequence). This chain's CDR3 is CAWSGTGVYEQYF. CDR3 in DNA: TGTGCCTGGAGTGGGACAGGAGTATACGAGCAGTACTTC.

Written as DNA, the CDR3 is TGTGCCAGCAGTTTACTGGGAGGAAGCAATCAGCCCCAGCATTTT. Amino acid sequence: CASSLLGGSNQPQHF. The chain links TRBV27 to TRBJ1-5, with D hard to call. This CDR3 comprises 15 residues. V shed 2 bases and J shed 1 base, with 9 bases lying between them. Germline CDR1 is MNHEY and CDR2 is SMNVEV (reference sequence).

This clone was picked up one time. CDR3 sequence: CASRPSGSRTDTQYF. The CDR3 DNA reads TGCGCCAGCAGACCTAGCGGTTCCCGCACAGATACGCAGTATTTT. V gene TRBV5-1 combines with J gene TRBJ2-3, with TRBD2 identical over 7 bases. CDR3 length: 15 residues. J was trimmed by 1 base and V by 5 bases; bases with no gene match: 7. CDR1 SGHRS and CDR2 YFSETQ come from the germline V gene.

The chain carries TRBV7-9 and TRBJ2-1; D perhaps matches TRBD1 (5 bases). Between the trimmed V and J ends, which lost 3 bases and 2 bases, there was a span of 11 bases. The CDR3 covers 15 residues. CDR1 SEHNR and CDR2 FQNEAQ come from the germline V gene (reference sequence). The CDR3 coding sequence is TGTGCCAGCAGCTTTACACAGGACGCCTACAATGAGCAGTTCTTC. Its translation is CASSFTQDAYNEQFF.

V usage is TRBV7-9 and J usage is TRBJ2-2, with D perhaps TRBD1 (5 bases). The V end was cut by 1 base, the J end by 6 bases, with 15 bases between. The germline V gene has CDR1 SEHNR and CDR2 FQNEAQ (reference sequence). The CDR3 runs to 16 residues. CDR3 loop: CASSLGAGPNPGELFF. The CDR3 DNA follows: TGTGCCAGCAGCTTAGGGGCAGGGCCTAACCCCGGGGAGCTGTTTTTT.

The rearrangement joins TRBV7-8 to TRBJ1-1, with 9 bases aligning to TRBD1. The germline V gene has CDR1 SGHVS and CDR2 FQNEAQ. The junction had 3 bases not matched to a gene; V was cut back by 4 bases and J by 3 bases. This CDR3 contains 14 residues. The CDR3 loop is CASSSTGGYTEAFF. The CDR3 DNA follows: TGTGCCAGCAGCTCTACAGGGGGCTACACTGAAGCTTTCTTT.

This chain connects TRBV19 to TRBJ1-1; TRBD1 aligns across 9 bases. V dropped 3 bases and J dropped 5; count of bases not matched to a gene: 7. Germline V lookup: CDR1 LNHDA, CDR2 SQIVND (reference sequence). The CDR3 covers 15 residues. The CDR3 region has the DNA TGTGCCAGTAGTATGGAGGGACAGGGTTTGACTGAAGCTTTCTTT. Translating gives CASSMEGQGLTEAFF.

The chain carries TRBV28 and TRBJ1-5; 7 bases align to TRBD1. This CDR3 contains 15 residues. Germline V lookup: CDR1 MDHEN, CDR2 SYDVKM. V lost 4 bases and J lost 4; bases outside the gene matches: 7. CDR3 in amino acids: CASSSTGLSNQPQHF. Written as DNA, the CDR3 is TGTGCCAGCAGTTCGACAGGGTTATCAAATCAGCCCCAGCATTTT.

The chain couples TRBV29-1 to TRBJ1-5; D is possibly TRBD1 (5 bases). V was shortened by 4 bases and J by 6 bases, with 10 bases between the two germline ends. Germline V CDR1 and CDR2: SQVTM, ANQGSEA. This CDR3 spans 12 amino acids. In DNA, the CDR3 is TGCAGCGTTGGGGGGGGATCTCAGCCCCAGCATTTT. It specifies CSVGGGSQPQHF.

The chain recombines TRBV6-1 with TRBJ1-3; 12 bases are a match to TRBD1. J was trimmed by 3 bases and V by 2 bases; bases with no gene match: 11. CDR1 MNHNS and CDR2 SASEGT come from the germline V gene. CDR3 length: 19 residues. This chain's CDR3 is CASSEFGGQGAGSGNTIYF. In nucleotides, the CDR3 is TGTGCCAGCAGTGAATTTGGGGGACAGGGGGCTGGTAGTGGAAACACCATATATTTT.

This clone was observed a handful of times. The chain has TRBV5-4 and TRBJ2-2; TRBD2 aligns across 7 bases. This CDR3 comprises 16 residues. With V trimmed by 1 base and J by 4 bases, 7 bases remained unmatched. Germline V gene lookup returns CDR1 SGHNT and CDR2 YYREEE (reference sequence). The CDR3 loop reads CASSLRTGGGTGELFF. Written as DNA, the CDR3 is TGTGCCAGCAGCTTGAGAACGGGAGGAGGCACCGGGGAGCTGTTTTTT.

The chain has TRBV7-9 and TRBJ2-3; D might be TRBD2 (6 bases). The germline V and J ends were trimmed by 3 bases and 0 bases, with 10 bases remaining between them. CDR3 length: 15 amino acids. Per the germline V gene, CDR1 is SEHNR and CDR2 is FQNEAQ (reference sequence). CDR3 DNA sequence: TGTGCCAGCAGCTTGGAGGGTTCTAGCACAGATACGCAGTATTTT. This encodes CASSLEGSSTDTQYF.

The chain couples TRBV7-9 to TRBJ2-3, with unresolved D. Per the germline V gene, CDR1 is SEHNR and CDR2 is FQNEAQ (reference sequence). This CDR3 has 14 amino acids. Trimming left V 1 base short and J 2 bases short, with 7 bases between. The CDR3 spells CASSLGGPTDTQYF. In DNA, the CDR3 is TGTGCCAGCAGCTTAGGAGGCCCCACAGATACGCAGTATTTT.

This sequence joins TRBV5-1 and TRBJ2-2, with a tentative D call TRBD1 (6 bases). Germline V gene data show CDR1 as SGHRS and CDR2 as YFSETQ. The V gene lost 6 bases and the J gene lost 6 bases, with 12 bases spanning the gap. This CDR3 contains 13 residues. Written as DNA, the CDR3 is TGCGCCAGCAACAGGGAAGGGGCCGGGGAGCTGTTTTTT. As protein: CASNREGAGELFF.

In DNA form, the CDR3 reads TGTGCCAGCAGGGGGCTCTCCTATGGCTACACCTTC. This translates into CASRGLSYGYTF. The gene calls are TRBV27 and TRBJ1-2, with D tentatively TRBD1 (5 bases). Trimming shortened V by 6 bases and J by 4 bases, and 9 bases separated the two germline ends. This CDR3 has 12 amino acids. Per the germline V gene, CDR1 is MNHEY and CDR2 is SMNVEV (reference sequence).

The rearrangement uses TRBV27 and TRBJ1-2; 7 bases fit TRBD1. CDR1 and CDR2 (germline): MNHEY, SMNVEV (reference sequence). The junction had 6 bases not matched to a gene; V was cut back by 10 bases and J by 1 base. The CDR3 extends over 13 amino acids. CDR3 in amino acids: CATRTGINYGYTF. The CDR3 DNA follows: TGTGCCACTAGGACAGGAATTAACTATGGCTACACCTTC.

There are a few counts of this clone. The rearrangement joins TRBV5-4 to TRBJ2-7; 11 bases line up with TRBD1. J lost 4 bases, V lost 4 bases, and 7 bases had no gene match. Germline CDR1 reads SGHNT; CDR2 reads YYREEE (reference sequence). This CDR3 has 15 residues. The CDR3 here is CASSTGTGGRYEQYF. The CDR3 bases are TGTGCCAGCAGCACCGGGACAGGGGGTCGTTACGAGCAGTACTTC.

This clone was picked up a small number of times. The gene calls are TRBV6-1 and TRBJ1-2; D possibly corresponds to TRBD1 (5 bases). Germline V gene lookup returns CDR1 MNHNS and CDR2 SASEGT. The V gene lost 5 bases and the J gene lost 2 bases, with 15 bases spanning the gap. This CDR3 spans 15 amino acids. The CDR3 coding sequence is TGTGCCAGCAGTAAACGGGGGGGAGACAACTATGGCTACACCTTC. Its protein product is CASSKRGGDNYGYTF.